A single T cell receptor beta chain is shown here with its context. This clonotype was observed many times. The clone's antigen remains unknown. No per-base quality is available; no much larger clone lies one base away. Hyperthyroidism patients were newly diagnosed, were aged 18 to 65 years, and had a disease duration under 2 months. Patients with other autoimmune diseases, uncontrolled infections, pregnancy or lactation were excluded from the study. Clinical symptoms, serum thyroxine, TRAb, thyroid ultrasound and orbital computed tomography were used for diagnosis. Total RNA was extracted with Trizol reagent and quality-checked on an Agilent 2100 Bioanalyzer. For repertoire sequencing, the TCR beta CDR3 regions were amplified from RNA transcripts. The first round was an RT-PCR using HTBI primers with the Qiagen OneStep RT-PCR kit, and this first round was followed by a second-round multiplex PCR, then size selection and purification. Libraries were sequenced on an Illumina HiSeq2000 using paired-end 100 bp reads. Per the original workflow: SOAPnuke was used to process the reads, throwing out any read that had adapters, had uncalled bases, had a mean Phred below 15, or lacked an exact constant-primer or identifier match. High-quality paired reads were merged with COPE v1.2.5. Each unique nucleotide sequence was defined as a clonotype, and clonotypes were aligned to IMGT TRB V, D and J references with MiTCR v1.1. The analysis was limited to V-J combinations with a frequency above 0.0001, which together covered 98% to 99.2% of repertoires. For each V-J combination, a TCR clonal expansion and chaos score was defined as F50 clonal expansion divided by the chaos observed in the TCRdist matrix. Welch's t-statistics and random forest were used to reduce features to approximately 13 V-J combinations, which were fed into a naive Bayes classifier. The Morisita-Horn index was used to measure how similar the thyroid and blood repertoires were. In-frame beta chains were kept once TCRdb had trimmed the public reads at Q25 with fastp and called clones with MiXCR. Rows with a matching CDR3 protein are joined into one entry that keeps the most common DNA and genes. The V and J calls here are based on TCRdb, not the publication. The sample data list about 590,000 distinct CDR3 sequences, and about 35% of these were observed just once. Of the sample, 4% to 5% falls within the top ten clones.

This sample was included in a study of Graves' ophthalmopathy and Graves' hyperthyroidism (dated by TCRdb to the late 2010s). Regarding the research as a whole: A patient counted as having stable hyperthyroidism if there was no progression to ophthalmopathy within 18 months of follow-up. TCR beta repertoire signatures were used to distinguish Graves' ophthalmopathy from Graves' hyperthyroidism and to predict progression to ophthalmopathy. In total, around 140 blood samples were TCR-sequenced: some 43 ophthalmopathy, about 75 hyperthyroidism and some 17 hyperthyroidism-to-ophthalmopathy patients. To explore V-J signatures that distinguish ophthalmopathy from hyperthyroidism, a discovery set of 100 patients was enrolled, made up of 43 with ophthalmopathy and 57 with stable hyperthyroidism. The independent validation cohort included 20 or so hyperthyroidism patients plus 17 patients who later progressed from hyperthyroidism to ophthalmopathy. In several hyperthyroidism patients, the T-cell repertoires found in thyroid tissue were compared with those found in blood. Following sampling, methimazole starting at 30 mg daily was administered to hyperthyroidism patients, and high-dose intravenous methylprednisolone was administered to ophthalmopathy patients. General conclusions and limits of the study: In validation, the model predicted ophthalmopathy progression with 55% to 71% sensitivity and approximately 75% specificity; around twelve predicted patients were CT-confirmed with GO in a median of approximately 6.2 months. Most expanded thyroid clonotypes with a frequency above 0.001 also appeared in blood, which suggests that blood repertoires may reflect the immune response in the thyroid. In cross-validation, the 13-signature model distinguished ophthalmopathy from stable hyperthyroidism with nearly 90% sensitivity and around 84% specificity, while in the test set the corresponding values were roughly 80% and 75%. No statistical method was used to predetermine the sample size, and group allocation was not hidden from the investigators.

This TCR was sampled from an adult man with Graves' hyperthyroidism. Sample: peripheral blood or thyroid tissue (not recorded which).

The DNA sequence is as follows: TGTGCCAGCAGCCCAGCGGGACAGTATCAAGAGACCCAGTACTTC. It codes for CASSPAGQYQETQYF. The V and J genes are TRBV7-2 and TRBJ2-5, with the D gene tentatively TRBD1 or TRBD2, based on 7 matching bases in each. V is pared back by 5 bases and J by 2 bases, with 15 bases lying between the germline termini. From a lookup of the germline V gene, CDR1 and CDR2 are SGHTA and FQGNSA. Including cysteine and phenylalanine, the CDR3 has 15 amino acids. Only the CDR3 portion is preserved as DNA: 45 bases, with reading frame beginning at the first base.